The 4 T cell receptor beta chains given below trace back to one sample, sequenced in a study of T cells after yellow fever vaccination. One entry per CDR3 protein, called by TCRdb with MiXCR from the 5' RACE reads. The sample includes a few hundred thousand distinct CDR3 sequences, around 10% of them seen just once. Specimen: CD4+ T cells sorted from PBMCs, collected 5 days after the yellow fever booster vaccination. Receptors originate from a man aged 18-30 years who received the YFV17D yellow fever vaccine.

The rearrangement uses TRBV12-3 or TRBV12-4 and TRBJ1-4; the match to TRBD1 covers 7 bases. The V gene end was trimmed by 6 bases and the J gene end by 8 bases; junction bases not matched to a gene: 9. The CDR3 consists of 14 residues. The CDR3: CASRSTGLGEKLFF. The CDR3 DNA is TGTGCCAGCAGGTCGACAGGGCTTGGGGAAAAACTGTTTTTT.

V is TRBV6-5 and J is TRBJ2-3; D ambiguous. Germline V gives CDR1 MNHEY, CDR2 SVGAGI. Trimming cost V 0 bases and J 2 bases, with 6 bases left between them. The CDR3 contains 14 residues. The CDR3 loop reads CASSYSILTDTQYF. The CDR3 region has the DNA TGTGCCAGCAGTTACTCGATTCTCACAGATACGCAGTATTTT.

This clonotype showed up just a few times. V gene TRBV19 combines with J gene TRBJ2-5; 8 bases match TRBD1. The CDR3 sequence is 14 residues long. The germline gives CDR1 LNHDA, CDR2 SQIVND (reference sequence). V lost 3 bases, J lost 2 bases, and 2 bases stayed unmatched. This CDR3 is CASSIGQGQETQYF. The CDR3 coding sequence is TGTGCCAGTAGTATCGGACAGGGACAAGAGACCCAGTACTTC.

This clonotype has ten or more counts. The J gene is TRBJ2-3, the V gene TRBV19; no definite D call. The V and J ends lost 6 bases and 6 bases respectively, with 10 bases between them. CDR3 size: 12 residues. Looked up from germline, CDR1 is LNHDA and CDR2 is SQIVND (reference sequence). CDR3 DNA sequence: TGTGCCAGTAGCCGGATGGGGGATACGCAGTATTTT. This encodes CASSRMGDTQYF.